This T cell receptor beta chain was profiled in a study of CD8 T cells in ankylosing spondylitis listed by TCRdb under 2017. Regarding the study in general: To find TCR variants linked to disease, the study profiled T cell receptor beta repertoires in ankylosing spondylitis patients and healthy donors. The full study cohort was made up of approximately 24 ankylosing spondylitis patients and 108 healthy donors. Peripheral blood was sampled, and synovial fluid was also collected from ankylosing spondylitis patients.

With regard to this clonotype: It has no known antigen specificity. No base quality information exists; no much larger clone differs at one position.

Findings and caveats that apply to the study as a whole: The disease-linked clones had a CD8+ phenotype and were found at relatively low frequencies in peripheral blood. According to the report, matched synovial fluid samples from ankylosing spondylitis patients were significantly enriched for the disease-linked clones. A TCR beta motif of 8 or 9 highly homologous amino acid variants appeared characteristic of blood from ankylosing spondylitis patients. Some motif variants were previously reported in synovial fluid and blood of reactive arthritis patients, suggesting common disease-initiation mechanisms.

The listed sequencing device is Illumina HiSeq 2500. Quantitative 5'-RACE with molecular barcodes was used to prepare TCR beta libraries. Turning to the authors' computational methods: A new computational method based on a probabilistic model of VDJ rearrangement was used to identify disease-linked TCR variants. TCRdb applied fastp at Q25 and MiXCR to the public reads, then kept only in-frame beta chains. Merged by CDR3 protein, the rows form single entries marked with the most common genes and DNA. The V and J calls, along with clone size, are taken from TCRdb and not from the paper's own processing. The sample table records under 850,000 distinct CDR3 sequences; 15% to 20% of these occur just once. Roughly a fifth of the sample belongs to the ten largest clones. The sequence was obtained from a male donor with ankylosing spondylitis. What was sequenced was blood, either unsorted or a sorted T cell fraction (not recorded which).

The DNA reads as follows: TGTGCCAGCAGGGGGGGACTAGGGAGCACAGATACGCAGTATTTT. Its product reads: CASRGGLGSTDTQYF. The sequence is built from TRBV27 and TRBJ2-3; 8 bases in between match TRBD2. From the cysteine through the phenylalanine, the CDR3 covers 15 amino acids. The kept DNA is CDR3 alone, 45 bases in frame from the first base. Sequences MNHEY (CDR1) and SMNVEV (CDR2) are obtained from the germline V gene (reference sequence). At the junction V is shortened by 6 bases and J by 0 bases; bases outside the gene matches: 5.